This TCR beta chain was obtained from a study of control samples from healthy donors and cancer patients. The protocol was immunoSEQ multiplex PCR, while the TCRdb copy is restricted to in-frame clones and leaves out a portion. The table includes fewer than 200,000 clones, roughly 93% detected once. This clone appeared once. Per the germline V gene, CDR1 is MGHDK and CDR2 is SYGVNS. The germline V and J ends were trimmed by 8 bases and 8 bases, with 18 bases remaining between them. The CDR3 is 13 residues long. The source of this sequence is a man between 18 and 29 years old in good health. What was sequenced was blood. The chain is built from TRBV25-1 and TRBJ1-2, with D tentatively TRBD1 (5 bases). This CDR3 reads CASGGRRREGYTF. The CDR3 nucleotides read TGTGCCAGCGGGGGACGGCGACGGGAGGGCTACACCTTC.